Below, 31 T cell receptor beta chains from the same sample are listed, as sequenced in a study of T-cell reconstitution after alpha-beta-depleted transplantation in children. The authors prepared the TCRbeta library with unique molecular identifiers. TCRdb processed the PCR reads anew with MiXCR; each CDR3 protein has one entry. The sample records 780,000 or so distinct CDR3 sequences, about 16% being singletons. Source: PBMCs, mostly from graft donor cells, taken 360 days after TCRalphabeta/CD19-depleted stem cell transplant. Receptor source: a male patient between 10 and 17 years old who had a stem cell transplant for acute lymphoblastic leukemia, so the T cells may come from the graft donor.

The chain has TRBV20-1 and TRBJ1-1; D perhaps matches TRBD1 (5 bases). The V gene's germline CDR1 is DFQATT and CDR2 SNEGSKA (reference sequence). V lost 0 bases and J 5 bases, leaving 16 bases between the germline ends. The CDR3 contains 15 residues. The CDR3 DNA is TGCAGTGCTAGAGACCGACAGCCCCGGTGGACTGAAGCTTTCTTT. It translates to CSARDRQPRWTEAFF.

There are a few counts of this clonotype. This rearrangement joins TRBV2 to TRBJ2-4; no clear D. Trimming removed 10 bases from V and 8 bases from J, with 15 bases in between. The CDR3 covers 12 residues. Germline V gives CDR1 SNHLY, CDR2 FYNNEI. The CDR3 bases are TGTGCCACCGGGCCTACGTGGGACATTCAGTACTTC. Protein: CATGPTWDIQYF.

This clonotype was seen a handful of times. The chain links TRBV27 to TRBJ1-4, with a tentative D call TRBD1 (5 bases). Germline V gene sequence: CDR1 MNHEY, CDR2 SMNVEV (reference sequence). Trimming cost V 1 base and J 7 bases, with 10 bases left between them. The CDR3 is 14 residues long. CDR3 sequence reads: CASSLWRQGEKLFF. Here the CDR3 DNA reads TGTGCCAGCAGTTTATGGCGTCAGGGTGAAAAACTGTTTTTT.

This clonotype appeared a few times. V and J are TRBV7-2 and TRBJ2-3, with 7 bases that match TRBD2. This CDR3 contains 15 residues. The V gene's germline CDR1 is SGHTA and CDR2 FQGNSA. The V gene end was trimmed by 6 bases and the J gene end by 7 bases; junction bases not matched to a gene: 13. The CDR3 nucleotides are TGTGCCAGCAGAAACCCTAGCGGAAAGGCGAATACGCAGTATTTT. Translation gives CASRNPSGKANTQYF. The variable domain in full, completed from reference TRBV7-2 and TRBJ2-3, reads GAGVSQSPSNKVTEKGKDVELRCDPISGHTALYWYRQSLGQGLEFLIYFQGNSAPDKSGLPSDRFSAERTGGSVSTLTIQRTQQEDSAVYLCASRNPSGKANTQYFGPGTRLTVL.

This clonotype appeared once. The chain carries TRBV7-3 and TRBJ2-3; D is undetermined. Germline assignment: CDR1 SGHTA and CDR2 FQGTGA. This CDR3 comprises 19 residues. Trimming took 1 base from V and 2 from J, leaving 22 bases between them. The CDR3 DNA sequence: TGTGCCAGCAGCTTAAAACCCAATCCTGGCGGCAGAAACACAGATACGCAGTATTTT. Residues: CASSLKPNPGGRNTDTQYF.

The V call is TRBV12-3 or TRBV12-4, the J call TRBJ2-5; TRBD2 aligns across 10 bases. After removal of 6 bases from V and 1 base from J, the junction contained 5 bases not matched to a gene. The CDR3 has 15 amino acids. The DNA of the CDR3 is TGTGCCAGCAGCACTAGCGGGGCCGTCCAAGAGACCCAGTACTTC. This gives the protein CASSTSGAVQETQYF.

V gene TRBV2 combines with J gene TRBJ2-7; TRBD1 aligns across 10 bases. Germline loops: CDR1 SNHLY, CDR2 FYNNEI. The CDR3 extends over 18 amino acids. V lost 7 bases and J lost 2; bases outside the gene matches: 17. CDR3 DNA sequence: TGTGCCAGCACGACGACAGGGGGCAGGCACCCAATTCCCTACGAGCAGTACTTC. It yields the protein CASTTTGGRHPIPYEQYF.

This clonotype has only a few counts. The chain carries TRBV20-1 and TRBJ2-7, with a tentative D call TRBD2 (5 bases). Germline V gene data show CDR1 as DFQATT and CDR2 as SNEGSKA (reference sequence). The CDR3 has 10 residues. Trimming pared 6 bases from V and 7 bases from J, leaving 10 bases between. The CDR3 DNA is TGCAGTGCCACTGGGAGAGAGCAGTACTTC. Protein sequence: CSATGREQYF.

V usage is TRBV7-3 and J usage is TRBJ2-7, with unresolved D. Germline V gene lookup returns CDR1 SGHTA and CDR2 FQGTGA. The CDR3 spans 15 residues. V dropped 8 bases and J dropped 1 base, with 18 bases sitting between them. CDR3 coding DNA: TGTGCCAGCCCACAGACAAACCCATTATCCTACGAGCAGTACTTC. This sequence encodes CASPQTNPLSYEQYF. The full variable domain, completed using reference TRBV7-3 and TRBJ2-7, is GAGVSQTPSNKVTEKGKYVELRCDPISGHTALYWYRQSLGQGPEFLIYFQGTGAADDSGLPNDRFFAVRPEGSVSTLKIQRTERGDSAVYLCASPQTNPLSYEQYFGPGTRLTVT.

This chain connects TRBV3-1 to TRBJ1-1; no firm D call. Per germline, CDR1 LGHDT and CDR2 YNNKEL (reference sequence). The length of the CDR3 is 18 residues. V was cut by 4 bases and J by 0 bases, with 21 bases left in between. The CDR3 region has the DNA TGTGCCAGCAGCCGGAGCCGGGGTACAAACCGAATGAACACTGAAGCTTTCTTT. This sequence encodes CASSRSRGTNRMNTEAFF.

The rearrangement joins TRBV27 to TRBJ2-1; D gene unclear. The V end was cut by 11 bases, the J end by 4 bases, with 3 bases between. The CDR3 runs 9 residues. CDR1 is MNHEY, CDR2 SMNVEV, per germline (reference sequence). The CDR3 reads CAGYNEQFF. The CDR3 coding sequence is TGTGCCGGGTACAATGAGCAGTTCTTC.

This clonotype showed up just a few times. The chain couples TRBV7-6 to TRBJ2-1, with 11 positions matching TRBD2. The CDR3 contains 13 residues. V gave up 5 bases and J gave up 14 bases; unmatched junction bases: 8. Per germline, CDR1 SGHVS and CDR2 FNYEAQ. CDR3 sequence (DNA): TGTGCCAGCAGCCGATTTACTAGCGGGAGTGAGTTCTTC. Amino acid sequence: CASSRFTSGSEFF.

This clonotype was seen only a few times. V is TRBV12-3 or TRBV12-4 and J is TRBJ1-4, with 9 bases fitting TRBD1. This CDR3 contains 14 residues. V gave up 7 bases and J gave up 3 bases; unmatched junction bases: 3. The DNA for the CDR3 is TGTGCCAGCAAGACAGGGGGGTCTAATGAAAAACTGTTTTTT. It specifies CASKTGGSNEKLFF.

This clonotype has more than one count but fewer than ten. DNA of the CDR3: TGTGCCAGCAGTTTCTACAGGGGGTTGGGACAAGAGACCCAGTACTTC. This gives the protein CASSFYRGLGQETQYF. The rearrangement uses TRBV27 and TRBJ2-5, with 8 bases fitting TRBD1. The length of the CDR3 is 16 residues. CDR1 is MNHEY, CDR2 SMNVEV, per germline (reference sequence). V lost 3 bases to trimming and J lost 2 bases; unmatched junction nucleotides: 8.

This clonotype showed up just a few times. As DNA, the CDR3 is TGTGCCAGCAGCTTAAGCCCGACTAGCTCCGAGCAGTTCTTC. Protein product: CASSLSPTSSEQFF. The chain links TRBV7-3 to TRBJ2-1, with 7 nucleotides matching TRBD2. Trimming cost V 1 base and J 10 bases; bases outside gene matches: 7. The CDR3 is 14 amino acids. Germline V CDR1 and CDR2: SGHTA, FQGTGA.

This clonotype turned up a few times. The V call is TRBV7-3, the J call TRBJ2-5; 10 bases fit TRBD1. This CDR3 comprises 15 residues. In germline, CDR1 is SGHTA, CDR2 FQGTGA. Unmatched junction bases numbered 8, after V lost 5 bases and J lost 5 bases. The CDR3 spells CASSLSGTGAETQYF. CDR3 nucleotide sequence: TGTGCCAGCAGCCTCTCCGGGACAGGGGCGGAGACCCAGTACTTC.

The CDR3 spells CASSHHPNRDNKNTGELFF. In DNA form, the CDR3 reads TGCGCCAGCAGCCACCACCCTAACCGGGACAATAAAAACACCGGGGAGCTGTTTTTT. This chain joins TRBV4-1 and TRBJ2-2; tentative D call: TRBD1 (6 bases). V dropped 3 bases and J dropped 2 bases, with 22 bases sitting between them. The germline CDR1 and CDR2 sequences are MGHRA and YSYEKL. The CDR3 totals 19 residues.

This clonotype turned up a few times. The chain links TRBV4-1 to TRBJ1-2; 9 nucleotides agree with TRBD1. The V gene end was trimmed by 1 base and the J gene end by 5 bases; junction bases not matched to a gene: 8. The CDR3 has 16 amino acids. Germline V gene data show CDR1 as MGHRA and CDR2 as YSYEKL. The CDR3 here is CASSQGNTGGRYGYTF. CDR3 nucleotides: TGCGCCAGCAGCCAAGGTAATACAGGGGGCAGATATGGCTACACCTTC.

J is TRBJ2-7 and V is TRBV18; D remains ambiguous. This CDR3 has 14 amino acids. Trimming removed 3 bases from V and 3 bases from J, with 12 bases in between. CDR1 is KGHSH, CDR2 LQKENI, per germline. This CDR3 reads CASSPVDGIYEQYF. CDR3 nucleotides: TGTGCCAGCTCACCGGTCGATGGAATCTACGAGCAGTACTTC.

The chain combines TRBV20-1 with TRBJ2-7; unclear D gene. Between the trimmed V and J ends, which lost 3 bases and 6 bases, there was a span of 9 bases. The germline V gene encodes CDR1 DFQATT and CDR2 SNEGSKA (reference sequence). The CDR3 is made up of 11 amino acids. The CDR3 protein is CSASILGEQYF. The CDR3, as DNA: TGCAGTGCTAGTATCCTAGGCGAGCAGTACTTC.

V usage is TRBV5-1 and J usage is TRBJ2-1; 11 positions match TRBD2. The trim removed 4 bases at V and 3 bases at J, leaving 15 bases unmatched. The CDR3 is 19 amino acids. Looked up from germline, CDR1 is SGHRS and CDR2 is YFSETQ. CDR3 amino acids: CASSPRGRPGLADYNEQFF. The CDR3 DNA reads TGCGCCAGCAGCCCCCGTGGCAGGCCGGGACTAGCGGACTACAATGAGCAGTTCTTC.

This clonotype has at least ten counts. The V call is TRBV20-1, the J call TRBJ1-6; D gene unclear. The CDR3 has 15 amino acids. V lost 1 base and J lost 2, with 9 bases in between. Germline V CDR1 and CDR2: DFQATT, SNEGSKA (reference sequence). The CDR3 loop reads CSARGKGTYNSPLHF. CDR3 DNA sequence: TGCAGTGCTAGAGGCAAAGGGACCTATAATTCACCCCTCCACTTT.

The chain combines TRBV2 with TRBJ2-7; TRBD2 matches at 13 bases. The trim removed 7 bases at V and 2 bases at J, leaving 11 bases unmatched. CDR3 length equals 17 residues. The germline gives CDR1 SNHLY, CDR2 FYNNEI. The CDR3 region has the DNA TGTGCCAGCACTTTCGGACTAGCGGGAGTCGAAGCCTACGAGCAGTACTTC. Protein product: CASTFGLAGVEAYEQYF.

This chain uses TRBV10-1 with TRBJ2-1; D remains ambiguous. There are 12 residues in the CDR3. V lost 5 bases and J 6 bases, leaving 8 bases between the germline ends. Germline V lookup: CDR1 WNHNN, CDR2 SYGVQD (reference sequence). The CDR3 here is CASSCLGNEQFF. DNA for the CDR3: TGCGCCAGCAGTTGCTTAGGCAATGAGCAGTTCTTC.

This clonotype has more than one count but fewer than ten. The rearrangement joins TRBV5-1 to TRBJ2-1; TRBD2 aligns across 9 bases. V lost 3 bases and J lost 5; bases outside the gene matches: 3. This CDR3 region has 14 residues. Germline V lookup: CDR1 SGHRS, CDR2 YFSETQ. The CDR3 protein is CASSSSGANNEQFF. DNA of the CDR3: TGCGCCAGCAGCTCTAGCGGGGCTAACAATGAGCAGTTCTTC.

This clonotype was found a few times. The chain employs TRBV3-1 and TRBJ2-3; TRBD2 is a possible D gene (5 bases). From germline, CDR1 is LGHDT and CDR2 YNNKEL (reference sequence). V lost 3 bases and J lost 3, with 16 bases in between. This CDR3 comprises 16 residues. The CDR3 region is CASSHYARVPTDTQYF. Here the CDR3 DNA reads TGTGCCAGCAGCCACTACGCGAGGGTGCCGACAGATACGCAGTATTTT.

The chain combines TRBV6-2 or TRBV6-3 with TRBJ2-1; 7 bases align to TRBD2. Unmatched junction bases numbered 5, after V lost 3 bases and J lost 3 bases. Germline assignment: CDR1 MNHEY and CDR2 SVGEGT. The CDR3 length is 15 residues. The CDR3 nucleotides read TGTGCCAGCAGTTATTCTTGGGACTACTACAATGAGCAGTTCTTC. As protein: CASSYSWDYYNEQFF.

There are a few counts of this clonotype. The chain employs TRBV15 and TRBJ2-7; D is tentatively TRBD1 or TRBD2 (5 bases each). The CDR3 loop spans 13 amino acids. Trimming stripped 3 bases from V and 7 bases from J, with 13 bases between. The germline V gene encodes CDR1 LNHNV and CDR2 YYDKDF (reference sequence). In DNA form, the CDR3 reads TGTGCCACCAGCAGGAGGGGCCTTCTTGAGCAGTACTTC. Amino acids: CATSRRGLLEQYF.

The chain uses TRBV6-2 or TRBV6-3 and TRBJ2-1, with 10 bases that match TRBD2. V shed 2 bases and J 1 base; nucleotides not matched to a gene: 11. The CDR3 consists of 19 residues. Germline CDR1 reads MNHEY; CDR2 reads SVGEGT. The CDR3 sequence: CASSYLPSGSFGSYNEQFF. CDR3 sequence (DNA): TGTGCCAGCAGTTACCTTCCTAGCGGGAGTTTTGGGTCCTACAATGAGCAGTTCTTC.

The J gene is TRBJ2-3, the V gene TRBV27, with D perhaps TRBD1 or TRBD2 (5 bases each). This CDR3 spans 18 amino acids. CDR1 MNHEY and CDR2 SMNVEV come from the germline V gene (reference sequence). V was pared by 2 bases and J by 0 bases, with 18 bases between. Here the CDR3 DNA reads TGTGCCAGCAGTTTAGGCCTCGGAACCCGGGGCAGCACAGATACGCAGTATTTT. Translating it yields CASSLGLGTRGSTDTQYF.

This sequence joins TRBV4-1 and TRBJ2-7, with TRBD2 matching over 13 bases. V was pared by 1 base and J by 1 base, with 10 bases of the junction left unmatched. Germline V gene sequence: CDR1 MGHRA, CDR2 YSYEKL. CDR3 length equals 19 residues. In nucleotides, the CDR3 is TGCGCCAGCAGCCAAGGTACTAGCGGGAGGGCCAGGTCATCCTACGAGCAGTACTTC. Encoded protein: CASSQGTSGRARSSYEQYF.